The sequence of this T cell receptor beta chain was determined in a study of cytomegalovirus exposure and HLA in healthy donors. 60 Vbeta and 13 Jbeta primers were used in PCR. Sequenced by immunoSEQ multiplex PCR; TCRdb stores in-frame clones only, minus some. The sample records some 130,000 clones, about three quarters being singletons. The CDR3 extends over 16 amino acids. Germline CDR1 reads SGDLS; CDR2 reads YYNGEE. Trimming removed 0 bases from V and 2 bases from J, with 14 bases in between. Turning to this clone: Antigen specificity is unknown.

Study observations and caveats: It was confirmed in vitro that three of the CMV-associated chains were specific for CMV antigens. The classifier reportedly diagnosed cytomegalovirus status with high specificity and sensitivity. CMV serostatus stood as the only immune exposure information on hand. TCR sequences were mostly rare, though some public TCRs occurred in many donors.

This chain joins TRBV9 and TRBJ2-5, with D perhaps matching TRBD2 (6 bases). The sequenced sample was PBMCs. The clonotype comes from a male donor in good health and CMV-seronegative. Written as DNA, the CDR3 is TGTGCCAGCAGCGTAGGTCCGGGGACTTGGCAAGAGACCCAGTACTTC. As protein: CASSVGPGTWQETQYF.